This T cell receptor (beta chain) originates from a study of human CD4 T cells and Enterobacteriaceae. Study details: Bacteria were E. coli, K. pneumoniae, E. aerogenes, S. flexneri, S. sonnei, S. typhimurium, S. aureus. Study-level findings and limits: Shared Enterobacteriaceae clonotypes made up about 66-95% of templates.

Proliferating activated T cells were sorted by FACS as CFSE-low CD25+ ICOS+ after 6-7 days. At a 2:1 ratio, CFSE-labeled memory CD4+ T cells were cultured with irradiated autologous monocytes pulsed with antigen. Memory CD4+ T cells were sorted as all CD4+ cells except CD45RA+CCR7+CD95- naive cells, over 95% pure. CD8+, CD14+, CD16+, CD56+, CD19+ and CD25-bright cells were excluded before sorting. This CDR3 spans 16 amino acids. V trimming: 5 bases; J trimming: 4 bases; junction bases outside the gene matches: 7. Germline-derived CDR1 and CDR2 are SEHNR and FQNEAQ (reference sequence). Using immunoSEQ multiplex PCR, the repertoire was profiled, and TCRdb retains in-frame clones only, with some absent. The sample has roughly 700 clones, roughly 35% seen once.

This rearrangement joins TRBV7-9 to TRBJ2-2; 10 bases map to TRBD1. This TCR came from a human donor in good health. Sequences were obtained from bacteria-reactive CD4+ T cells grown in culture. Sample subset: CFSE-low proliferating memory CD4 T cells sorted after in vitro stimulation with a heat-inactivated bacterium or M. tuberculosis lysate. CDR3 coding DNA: TGTGCCAGCAGCCTCCGGACAGGGGGGACCACCGGGGAGCTGTTTTTT. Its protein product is CASSLRTGGTTGELFF.